This TCR beta chain was recorded in a study of siplizumab effects on memory and regulatory T cells. Study information: Paired mixed lymphocyte reactions compared siplizumab roughly 0.97 ug/mL against no drug. Whole-study results and caveats: It seemed that naive T cells were more diverse than memory cells and were major contributors to the alloresponse. Most alloreactive clones went unmapped to unstimulated subsets; only a minor fraction mapped.

CDR3 length: 14 residues. The V gene lost 5 bases and the J gene lost 5 bases, with 13 bases spanning the gap. Germline V lookup: CDR1 SGHVS, CDR2 FQNEAQ. Cells from the mixed lymphocyte reaction were cocultured for over five days at 37°C. Each sample yielded approximately 92,000 assayed TCR templates. Sequencing used immunoSEQ multiplex PCR; TCRdb keeps in-frame clones, though not all of them. The sample has under 9,000 clones, 35% to 45% seen once. For this clone: Its specificity is not known.

The TCR sequence derives from a human donor in good health; the cells came from an allogeneic mixed lymphocyte reaction. Source material: CFSE-low (dividing) CD8+ T cells sorted from an allogeneic mixed lymphocyte reaction. The chain has TRBV7-8 and TRBJ2-4; possible D gene TRBD2, 6 bases. The CDR3 sequence: CASSEFSGQNIQYF. CDR3 DNA: TGTGCCAGCAGCGAGTTTAGCGGTCAAAACATTCAGTACTTC. The full variable domain, its missing parts supplied by reference TRBV7-8 and TRBJ2-4, is GAGVSQSPRYKVAKRGQDVALRCDPISGHVSLFWYQQALGQGPEFLTYFQNEAQLDKSGLPSDRFFAERPEGSVSTLKIQRTQQEDSAVYLCASSEFSGQNIQYFGAGTRLSVL.